The 30 T cell receptor beta chains reported below all come from one sample, sequenced in a study of shared clonotypes between healthy human individuals. Using immunoSEQ multiplex PCR, the repertoire was profiled, and TCRdb retains in-frame clones only, with some absent. The table shows fewer than 3 million clones, with around 93% occurring only once. Sequenced sample: naive CD4+ T cells from PBMCs. Described subset: CD45RA+ positively selected. The receptors were sampled from a man in his late teens or twenties in good health. Some clones in this sample may be carry-over from other donors' samples.

This clone showed up just once. The chain couples TRBV6-5 to TRBJ1-1, with 7 bases aligning to TRBD1. V was pared by 0 bases and J by 1 base, with 5 bases of the junction left unmatched. The CDR3 is 16 amino acids. Germline lookup yields CDR1 MNHEY and CDR2 SVGAGI. CDR3 nucleotides: TGTGCCAGCAGTTACTCAATTGGACAGGAGAACACTGAAGCTTTCTTT. This translates into CASSYSIGQENTEAFF.

The chain recombines TRBV21-1 with TRBJ1-3; the table's D call TRBD1 went unverified against the DNA. TRBV21-1 is marked as a pseudogene. The CDR3 extends over 16 amino acids. The CDR3 is CASSKLDRPPGNTIYF. The CDR3 coding sequence is TGTGCCAGCAGCAAACTCGACAGACCCCCTGGAAACACCATATATTTT.

J is TRBJ1-2 and V is TRBV27; D gene uncertain. The CDR3 totals 13 residues. Germline assignment: CDR1 MNHEY and CDR2 SMNVEV (reference sequence). V shed 5 bases and J shed 2 bases, with 9 bases lying between them. CDR3 sequence (DNA): TGTGCCAGCAGTCCCGCGGGAAACTATGGCTACACCTTC. This translates into CASSPAGNYGYTF.

This chain links TRBV10-3 with TRBJ1-2; D gene uncertain. The germline V gene has CDR1 ENHRY and CDR2 SYGVKD. Trimming removed 10 bases at V and 4 bases at J, with 16 bases between. This CDR3 is built from 13 residues. The chain's CDR3 is CATNRRGAYGYTF. The DNA for the CDR3 is TGTGCCACCAACCGACGGGGAGCCTATGGCTACACCTTC.

This clone was picked up one time. This sequence joins TRBV4-3 and TRBJ2-7; TRBD1 agrees at 9 bases. The CDR3 covers 16 residues. CDR1 LGHNA and CDR2 YSLEER come from the germline V gene. J lost 2 bases, V lost 0 bases, and 5 bases had no gene match. The CDR3 nucleotides are TGCGCCAGCAGCCAAGAATTCGGACAGGGGACCTACGAGCAGTACTTC. This sequence encodes CASSQEFGQGTYEQYF.

To note about this clone: At the DNA level, this CDR3 is encoded by other sequences in the same sample as well. V is TRBV28 and J is TRBJ2-5; D gene uncertain. The CDR3 runs 11 residues. The germline V and J ends were trimmed by 4 bases and 2 bases, with 2 bases remaining between them. Germline V gene sequence: CDR1 MDHEN, CDR2 SYDVKM. This CDR3 reads CASSSQETQYF. CDR3 coding DNA: TGTGCCAGCAGTTCACAAGAGACCCAGTACTTC.

This rearrangement joins TRBV28 to TRBJ2-7, with D uncertain. Germline V gene lookup returns CDR1 MDHEN and CDR2 SYDVKM. Trimming took off 2 bases at V and 5 bases at J, with 13 bases between the two ends. There are 14 residues in the CDR3. The DNA for the CDR3 is TGTGCCAGCAGTTTAGGAGACGGGCTAGACGAGCAGTACTTC. Translated: CASSLGDGLDEQYF.

The rearrangement joins TRBV7-9 to TRBJ2-3; 13 positions match TRBD2. J gave up 1 base and V 5 bases, and 3 bases lay outside the gene matches. From germline, CDR1 is SEHNR and CDR2 FQNEAQ (reference sequence). This CDR3 spans 16 amino acids. CDR3 loop: CASSPGLAGGTDTQYF. The CDR3 DNA reads as TGTGCCAGCAGCCCAGGACTAGCGGGAGGCACAGATACGCAGTATTTT.

The chain carries TRBV4-1 and TRBJ1-5, with D perhaps TRBD1 (5 bases). Per germline, CDR1 MGHRA and CDR2 YSYEKL. CDR3 size: 16 residues. Deletions cut 3 bases from V and 2 bases from J, with 14 bases between. The CDR3 spells CASSQRGGGRNQPQHF. The CDR3 DNA follows: TGCGCCAGCAGCCAGCGGGGGGGTGGGCGCAATCAGCCCCAGCATTTT.

J is TRBJ2-6 and V is TRBV30, with 7 bases aligning to TRBD1. The J segment lost 1 base and the V segment lost 8 bases, leaving 8 bases of the junction unmatched. Germline V gene sequence: CDR1 GTSNPN, CDR2 SVGIG (reference sequence). The CDR3 has 15 residues. The CDR3 protein is CARGQPPSGANVLTF. The CDR3 DNA sequence: TGTGCCAGGGGACAGCCTCCGTCTGGGGCCAACGTCCTGACTTTC.

The chain is built from TRBV5-1 and TRBJ2-1, with a tentative D call TRBD2 (6 bases). The CDR3 has 16 residues. Germline V gene data show CDR1 as SGHRS and CDR2 as YFSETQ. With 4 bases removed from V and 5 bases from J, the gap between germline ends came to 19 bases. The CDR3 nucleotides are TGCGCCAGCAGCCGGGGCGGGGCGGGTCCGGACAATGAGCAGTTCTTC. This gives the protein CASSRGGAGPDNEQFF.

The V and J genes are TRBV7-2 and TRBJ2-1; D call uncertain. Germline V gene data show CDR1 as SGHTA and CDR2 as FQGNSA. This CDR3 comprises 14 residues. V lost 6 bases, J lost 1 base, and 10 bases lay in between. CDR3 sequence: CASSSPWSYNEQFF. Here the CDR3 DNA reads TGTGCCAGCAGTTCCCCTTGGTCCTACAATGAGCAGTTCTTC. The whole variable domain, remainder taken from reference TRBV7-2 and TRBJ2-1, is GAGVSQSPSNKVTEKGKDVELRCDPISGHTALYWYRQSLGQGLEFLIYFQGNSAPDKSGLPSDRFSAERTGGSVSTLTIQRTQQEDSAVYLCASSSPWSYNEQFFGPGTRLTVL.

This clone has a handful of counts. This chain connects TRBV4-1 to TRBJ1-1; D uncertain. Trimming pared 3 bases from V and 4 bases from J, leaving 9 bases between. CDR1 is MGHRA and CDR2 is YSYEKL in the germline V gene. The CDR3 totals 13 residues. The CDR3 bases are TGCGCCAGCAGCCACCCCCGTGGCACTGAAGCTTTCTTT. Translating it yields CASSHPRGTEAFF.

V is TRBV28 and J is TRBJ2-7; 12 positions agree with TRBD2. Germline CDR1 and CDR2: MDHEN and SYDVKM. The CDR3 length is 17 residues. The junction had 11 bases not matched to a gene; V was cut back by 6 bases and J by 2 bases. CDR3 sequence: CASRLAGGSVLTYEQYF. CDR3 sequence (DNA): TGTGCCAGCAGGCTAGCGGGAGGGTCTGTTTTGACCTACGAGCAGTACTTC.

This rearrangement joins TRBV15 to TRBJ1-1, with 8 bases lining up with TRBD1. Looked up from germline, CDR1 is LNHNV and CDR2 is YYDKDF (reference sequence). This CDR3 has 16 residues. Unmatched junction bases numbered 16, after V lost 0 bases and J lost 13 bases. Here the CDR3 DNA reads TGTGCCACCAGCAGAGATGGGTCGGGACAGGCCCCACGGGGTTTCTTT. Residues: CATSRDGSGQAPRGFF.

The V call is TRBV4-2, the J call TRBJ2-3, with TRBD2 matching over 8 bases. The germline CDR1 and CDR2 sequences are LGHNA and YNFKEQ. This CDR3 contains 18 residues. V shed 4 bases, J shed 3 bases, and the junction held 15 bases outside the gene matches. CDR3 protein: CASSRLGDSGVGTDTQYF. The CDR3 DNA reads TGTGCCAGCAGCCGCCTCGGGGATAGCGGGGTGGGAACAGATACGCAGTATTTT.

This chain uses TRBV5-1 with TRBJ2-4; D is perhaps TRBD1 or TRBD2 (5 bases each). The CDR3 sequence is 14 residues long. Trimming removed 4 bases from V and 4 bases from J, with 12 bases in between. Germline assignment: CDR1 SGHRS and CDR2 YFSETQ. The CDR3 nucleotides read TGCGCCAGCAGCATTTCGGGACCTAAAAACATTCAGTACTTC. It yields the protein CASSISGPKNIQYF. The complete variable domain, with remaining parts taken from reference TRBV5-1 and TRBJ2-4, reads KAGVTQTPRYLIKTRGQQVTLSCSPISGHRSVSWYQQTPGQGLQFLFEYFSETQRNKGNFPGRFSGRQFSNSRSEMNVSTLELGDSALYLCASSISGPKNIQYFGAGTRLSVL.

Remarks on this clone: This same CDR3 is encoded by further DNA sequences in the sample. The chain has TRBV7-8 and TRBJ1-4; 7 bases match TRBD1. CDR1 and CDR2 from the germline V gene are SGHVS and FQNEAQ. This CDR3 region has 15 residues. The J segment lost 4 bases and the V segment lost 1 base, leaving 3 bases of the junction unmatched. Written as DNA, the CDR3 is TGTGCCAGCAGCTTAGGACAGGGACTTAATGAAAAACTGTTTTTT. Encoded protein: CASSLGQGLNEKLFF.

The V call is TRBV4-1, the J call TRBJ2-1; 11 positions match TRBD2. CDR1 and CDR2 from the germline V gene are MGHRA and YSYEKL. CDR3 length: 17 residues. V dropped 0 bases and J dropped 8; count of bases not matched to a gene: 9. Written as DNA, the CDR3 is TGCGCCAGCAGCCAAGATCGGCCGACTAGCGGGGATGATGAGCAGTTCTTC. This encodes CASSQDRPTSGDDEQFF.

With regard to this clone: The sample holds other DNA sequences that translate to the same CDR3. V gene TRBV9 combines with J gene TRBJ2-1, with D perhaps given as TRBD1 or TRBD2 (5 bases each). Trimming cost V 3 bases and J 6 bases, with 10 bases left between them. The germline V gene encodes CDR1 SGDLS and CDR2 YYNGEE. The CDR3 sequence is 13 residues long. The CDR3 is CASSAGTFNEQFF. The CDR3 bases are TGTGCCAGCAGCGCAGGGACCTTCAATGAGCAGTTCTTC.

The rearrangement joins TRBV9 to TRBJ2-5; 7 nucleotides line up with TRBD1. CDR3 length: 13 residues. Per the germline V gene, CDR1 is SGDLS and CDR2 is YYNGEE. J lost 1 base, V lost 6 bases, and 3 bases had no gene match. The CDR3 protein is CASNRDSQETQYF. The CDR3 DNA sequence: TGTGCCAGCAACCGGGACAGCCAAGAGACCCAGTACTTC. Supplemented by reference TRBV9 and TRBJ2-5, the full variable domain reads DSGVTQTPKHLITATGQRVTLRCSPRSGDLSVYWYQQSLDQGLQFLIQYYNGEERAKGNILERFSAQQFPDLHSELNLSSLELGDSALYFCASNRDSQETQYFGPGTRLLVL.

The chain carries TRBV7-2 and TRBJ1-1, with D perhaps matching TRBD1 (5 bases). Germline V gene data show CDR1 as SGHTA and CDR2 as FQGNSA. The CDR3 extends over 15 amino acids. Deletions cut 3 bases from V and 1 base from J, with 12 bases between. This CDR3 is CASSFYRGRNTEAFF. The CDR3 DNA sequence: TGTGCCAGCAGCTTTTACCGGGGGAGGAACACTGAAGCTTTCTTT.

About this clone itself: Other DNA variants within this sample encode the same CDR3. The genes are TRBV5-1 and TRBJ1-2; TRBD1 matches at 8 bases. Germline V gene lookup returns CDR1 SGHRS and CDR2 YFSETQ. The J segment lost 6 bases and the V segment lost 1 base, leaving 2 bases of the junction unmatched. The CDR3 sequence is 13 residues long. The CDR3 coding sequence is TGCGCCAGCAGCTTGCAGGGGGCGGATGGCTACACCTTC. Translation gives CASSLQGADGYTF.

The V gene is TRBV10-3, the J gene TRBJ2-1; D remains ambiguous. Trimming took off 4 bases at V and 10 bases at J, with 17 bases between the two ends. This CDR3 is built from 14 residues. Germline values: CDR1 ENHRY, CDR2 SYGVKD. CDR3 nucleotide sequence: TGTGCCATCAGTGGAGTGACGGGCGTTGGGGAGCAGTTCTTC. Translation: CAISGVTGVGEQFF.

DNA for the CDR3: TGTGCCAGCAGCTTAGGGGGAGGAAGCACCGGGGAGCTGTTTTTT. It specifies CASSLGGGSTGELFF. V is TRBV11-3 and J is TRBJ2-2; D possibly corresponds to TRBD2 (6 bases). Trimming took off 1 base at V and 4 bases at J, with 10 bases between the two ends. This CDR3 is 15 amino acids long. Germline CDR1 reads SGHNT; CDR2 reads YENEEA.

The rearrangement links TRBV6-5 to TRBJ2-5; D may be TRBD1 (5 bases). Germline CDR1 is MNHEY and CDR2 is SVGAGI. This CDR3 comprises 14 residues. Trimming removed 6 bases at V and 2 bases at J, with 13 bases between. The CDR3 bases are TGTGCCAGCAGCCCTTGGGGCGAACAAGAGACCCAGTACTTC. As protein: CASSPWGEQETQYF.

This clone was recorded a few times. The gene calls are TRBV6-5 and TRBJ1-5; a possible D gene is TRBD1 (5 bases). The CDR3 spans 13 residues. The V end was cut by 7 bases, the J end by 5 bases, with 12 bases between. Germline CDR1 reads MNHEY; CDR2 reads SVGAGI. CDR3 protein: CASNDGGDQPQHF. CDR3 nucleotides: TGTGCCAGCAACGACGGGGGTGATCAGCCCCAGCATTTT.

Only one count was recorded for this clone. The chain couples TRBV14 to TRBJ1-4; D call uncertain. Deletions cut 4 bases from V and 0 bases from J, with 9 bases between. Germline assignment: CDR1 SGHDN and CDR2 FVKESK. The CDR3 runs to 15 residues. Here the CDR3 reads CASSPYSTTNEKLFF. In DNA, the CDR3 is TGTGCCAGCAGCCCATACAGCACAACTAATGAAAAACTGTTTTTT.

CDR3 protein: CASTRNGGDYGYTF. The CDR3 bases are TGTGCCAGCACCCGAAATGGAGGGGATTATGGCTACACCTTC. The genes are TRBV6-1 and TRBJ1-2, with D possibly TRBD1 on 5 matching bases. CDR1 is MNHNS, CDR2 SASEGT, per germline. V shed 7 bases and J shed 5 bases, with 17 bases lying between them. The CDR3 covers 14 residues.

The chain employs TRBV29-1 and TRBJ1-1; possibly TRBD1 for D (5 bases). V was cut by 6 bases and J by 0 bases, with 11 bases left in between. Germline lookup yields CDR1 SQVTM and CDR2 ANQGSEA. This CDR3 spans 13 amino acids. The CDR3 sequence is CSVVTAMNTEAFF. The CDR3 DNA reads TGCAGCGTCGTGACAGCTATGAACACTGAAGCTTTCTTT. Together with reference TRBV29-1 and TRBJ1-1, the CDR3 gives the full variable domain: SAVISQKPSRDICQRGTSLTIQCQVDSQVTMMFWYRQQPGQSLTLIATANQGSEATYESGFVIDKFPISRPNLTFSTLTVSNMSPEDSSIYLCSVVTAMNTEAFFGQGTRLTVV.